This paragraph reports one T cell receptor (beta chain). Its antigen is not known. Germline loops: CDR1 MNHEY, CDR2 SVGAGI. The V and J ends lost 6 bases and 7 bases respectively, with 16 bases between them. CDR3 length: 15 residues. The entry originates in a study of OX40 agonist ivuxolimab in advanced cancers. Turning to the study itself: Partial responses occurred in three patients (one hepatocellular carcinoma, two cutaneous melanoma).

General study points: Researchers did not establish what antigens the expanded peripheral T cells target.

The assay was immunoSEQ multiplex PCR, and TCRdb's table has in-frame clones only and misses some. There are around 67,000 clones in the sample; under 90% occur only once, and 0.95% to 1.5% lies in the top ten. The rearrangement uses TRBV6-5 and TRBJ1-6; TRBD1 might be the D (5 bases). The source was CD4+ or CD8+ T cells sorted from blood, collected in a trial of the OX40 agonist ivuxolimab. The origin of this receptor is an adult with an advanced solid tumor such as melanoma, head and neck, liver or kidney cancer. The CDR3 sequence is CASSRGGLWNSPLHF. The CDR3 nucleotides are TGTGCCAGCAGCCGCGGGGGTTTGTGGAATTCACCCCTCCACTTT.